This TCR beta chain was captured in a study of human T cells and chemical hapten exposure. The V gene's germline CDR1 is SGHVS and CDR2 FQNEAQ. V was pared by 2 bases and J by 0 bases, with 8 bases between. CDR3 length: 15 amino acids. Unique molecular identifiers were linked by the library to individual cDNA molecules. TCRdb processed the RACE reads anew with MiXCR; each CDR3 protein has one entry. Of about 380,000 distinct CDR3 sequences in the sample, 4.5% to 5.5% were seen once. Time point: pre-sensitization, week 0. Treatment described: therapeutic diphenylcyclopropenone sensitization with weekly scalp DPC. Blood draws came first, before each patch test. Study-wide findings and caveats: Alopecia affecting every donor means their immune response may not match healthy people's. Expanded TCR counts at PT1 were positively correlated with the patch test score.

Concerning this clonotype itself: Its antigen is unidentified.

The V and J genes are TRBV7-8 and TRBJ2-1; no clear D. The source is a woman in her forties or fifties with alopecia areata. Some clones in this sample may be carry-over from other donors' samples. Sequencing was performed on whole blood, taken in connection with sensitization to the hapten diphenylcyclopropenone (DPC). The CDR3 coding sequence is TGTGCCAGCAGCTTAATTCTGAGCTCCTACAATGAGCAGTTCTTC. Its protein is CASSLILSSYNEQFF.